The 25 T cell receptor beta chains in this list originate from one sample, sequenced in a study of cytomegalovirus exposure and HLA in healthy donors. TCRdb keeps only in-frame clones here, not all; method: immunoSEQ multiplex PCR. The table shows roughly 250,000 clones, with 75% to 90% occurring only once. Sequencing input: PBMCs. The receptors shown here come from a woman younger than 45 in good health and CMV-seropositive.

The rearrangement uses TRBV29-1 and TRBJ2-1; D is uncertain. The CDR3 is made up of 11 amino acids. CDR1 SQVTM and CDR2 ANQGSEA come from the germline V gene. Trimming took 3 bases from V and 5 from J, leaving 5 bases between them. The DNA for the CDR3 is TGCAGCGTTGATCCCGACAATGAGCAGTTCTTC. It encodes CSVDPDNEQFF.

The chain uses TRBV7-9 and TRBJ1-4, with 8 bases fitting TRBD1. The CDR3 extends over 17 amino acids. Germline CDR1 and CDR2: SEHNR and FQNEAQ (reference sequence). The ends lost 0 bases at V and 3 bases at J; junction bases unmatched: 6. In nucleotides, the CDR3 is TGTGCCAGCAGCTTAGCGGGACAGGCTGGCGCTAATGAAAAACTGTTTTTT. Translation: CASSLAGQAGANEKLFF.

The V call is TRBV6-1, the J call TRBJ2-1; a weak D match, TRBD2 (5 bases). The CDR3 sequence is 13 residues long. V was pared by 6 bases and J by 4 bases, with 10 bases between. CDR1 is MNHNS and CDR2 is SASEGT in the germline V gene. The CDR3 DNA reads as TGTGCCAGCAGAGGACTTGTTTACAATGAGCAGTTCTTC. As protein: CASRGLVYNEQFF.

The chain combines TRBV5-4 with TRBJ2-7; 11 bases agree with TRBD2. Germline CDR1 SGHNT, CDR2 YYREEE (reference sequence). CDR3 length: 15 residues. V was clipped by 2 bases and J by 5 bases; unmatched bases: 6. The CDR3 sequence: CASSLNRLAGNEQYF. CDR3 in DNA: TGTGCCAGCAGCTTAAATAGACTAGCGGGGAACGAGCAGTACTTC.

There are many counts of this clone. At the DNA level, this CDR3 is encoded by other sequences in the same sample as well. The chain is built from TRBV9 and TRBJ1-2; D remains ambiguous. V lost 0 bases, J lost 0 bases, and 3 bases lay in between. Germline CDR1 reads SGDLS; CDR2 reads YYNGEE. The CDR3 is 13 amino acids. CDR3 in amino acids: CASSVDTNYGYTF. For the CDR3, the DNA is TGTGCCAGCAGCGTAGACACTAACTATGGCTACACCTTC.

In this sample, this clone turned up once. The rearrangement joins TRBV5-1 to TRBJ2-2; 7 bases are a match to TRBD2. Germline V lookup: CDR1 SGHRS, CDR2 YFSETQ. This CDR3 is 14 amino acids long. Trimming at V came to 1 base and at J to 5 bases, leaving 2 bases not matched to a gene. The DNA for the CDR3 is TGCGCCAGCAGCTTGTGGGGGGGGACCGGGGAGCTGTTTTTT. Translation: CASSLWGGTGELFF.

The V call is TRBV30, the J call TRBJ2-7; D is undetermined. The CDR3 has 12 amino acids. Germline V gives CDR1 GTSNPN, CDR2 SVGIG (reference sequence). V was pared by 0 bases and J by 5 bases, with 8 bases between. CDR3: CAWSVAQNEQYF. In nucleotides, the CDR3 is TGTGCCTGGAGTGTGGCACAGAACGAGCAGTACTTC.

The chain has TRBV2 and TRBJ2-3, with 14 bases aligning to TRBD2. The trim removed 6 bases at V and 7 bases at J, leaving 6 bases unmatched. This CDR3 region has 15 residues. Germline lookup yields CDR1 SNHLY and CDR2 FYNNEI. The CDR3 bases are TGTGCCAGCAGGGCGGGACTAGCGGGAGTCTATACGCAGTATTTT. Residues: CASRAGLAGVYTQYF.

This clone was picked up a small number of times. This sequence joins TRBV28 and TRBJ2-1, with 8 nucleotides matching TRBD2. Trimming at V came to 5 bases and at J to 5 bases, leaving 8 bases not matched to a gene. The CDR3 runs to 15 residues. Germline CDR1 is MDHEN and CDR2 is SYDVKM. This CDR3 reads CASSPLAGRNNEQFF. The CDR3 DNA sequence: TGTGCCAGCAGTCCCCTAGCGGGTAGAAACAATGAGCAGTTCTTC. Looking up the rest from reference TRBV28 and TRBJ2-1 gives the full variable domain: DVKVTQSSRYLVKRTGEKVFLECVQDMDHENMFWYRQDPGLGLRLIYFSYDVKMKEKGDIPEGYSVSREKKERFSLILESASTNQTSMYLCASSPLAGRNNEQFFGPGTRLTVL.

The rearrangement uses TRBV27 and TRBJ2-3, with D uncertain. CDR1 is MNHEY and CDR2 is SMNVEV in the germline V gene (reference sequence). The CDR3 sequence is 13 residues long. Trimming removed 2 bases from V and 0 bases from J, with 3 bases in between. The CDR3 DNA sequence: TGTGCCAGCAGTTTACTTAGCACAGATACGCAGTATTTT. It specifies CASSLLSTDTQYF.

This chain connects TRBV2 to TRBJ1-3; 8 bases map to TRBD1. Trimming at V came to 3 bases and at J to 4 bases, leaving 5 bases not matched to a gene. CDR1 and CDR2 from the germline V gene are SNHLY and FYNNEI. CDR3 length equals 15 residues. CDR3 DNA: TGTGCCAGCAGTGAGGGACAGGTGAACGGAAACACCATATATTTT. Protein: CASSEGQVNGNTIYF.

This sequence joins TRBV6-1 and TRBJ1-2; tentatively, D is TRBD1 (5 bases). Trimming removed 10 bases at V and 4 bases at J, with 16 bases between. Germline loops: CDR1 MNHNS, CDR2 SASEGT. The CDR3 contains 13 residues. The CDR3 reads CATKPDRFYGYTF. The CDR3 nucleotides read TGTGCCACGAAACCCGACAGATTCTATGGCTACACCTTC.

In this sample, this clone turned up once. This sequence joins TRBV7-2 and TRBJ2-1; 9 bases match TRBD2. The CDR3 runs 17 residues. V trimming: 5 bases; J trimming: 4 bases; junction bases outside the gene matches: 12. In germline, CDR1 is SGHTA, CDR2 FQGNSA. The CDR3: CASSNRAGGVGYNEQFF. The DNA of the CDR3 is TGTGCCAGCAGCAATAGGGCGGGAGGGGTGGGTTACAATGAGCAGTTCTTC.

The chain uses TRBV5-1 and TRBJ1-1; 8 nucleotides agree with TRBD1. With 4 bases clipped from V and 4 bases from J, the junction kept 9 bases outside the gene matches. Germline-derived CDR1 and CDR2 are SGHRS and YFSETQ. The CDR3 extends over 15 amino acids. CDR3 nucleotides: TGCGCCAGCAGCAGGGGACAGGCCTCCCCCACTGAAGCTTTCTTT. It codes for CASSRGQASPTEAFF.

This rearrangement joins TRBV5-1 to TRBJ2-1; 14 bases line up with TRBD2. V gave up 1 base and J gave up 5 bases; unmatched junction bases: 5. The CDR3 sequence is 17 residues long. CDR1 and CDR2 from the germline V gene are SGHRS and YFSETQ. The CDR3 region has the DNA TGCGCCAGCAGCTTGCCTCGACTAGCGGGAGGGGACAATGAGCAGTTCTTC. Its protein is CASSLPRLAGGDNEQFF.

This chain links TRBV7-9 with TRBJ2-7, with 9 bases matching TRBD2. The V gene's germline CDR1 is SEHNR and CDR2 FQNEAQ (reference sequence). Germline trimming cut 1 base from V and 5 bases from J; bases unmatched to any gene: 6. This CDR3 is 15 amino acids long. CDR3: CASSLDGTSLDEQYF. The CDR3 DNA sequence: TGTGCCAGCAGCTTAGATGGGACTAGCTTGGACGAGCAGTACTTC. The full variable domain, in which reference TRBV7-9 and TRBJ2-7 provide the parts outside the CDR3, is DTGVSQNPRHKITKRGQNVTFRCDPISEHNRLYWYRQTLGQGPEFLTYFQNEAQLEKSRLLSDRFSAERPKGSFSTLEIQRTEQGDSAMYLCASSLDGTSLDEQYFGPGTRLTVT.

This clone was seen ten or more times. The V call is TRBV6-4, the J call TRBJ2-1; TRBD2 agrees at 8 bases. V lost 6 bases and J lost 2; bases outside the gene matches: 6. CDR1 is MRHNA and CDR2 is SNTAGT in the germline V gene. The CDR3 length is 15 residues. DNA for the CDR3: TGTGCCAGCAGAGAAGCGGGAGATCCCTACAATGAGCAGTTCTTC. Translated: CASREAGDPYNEQFF.

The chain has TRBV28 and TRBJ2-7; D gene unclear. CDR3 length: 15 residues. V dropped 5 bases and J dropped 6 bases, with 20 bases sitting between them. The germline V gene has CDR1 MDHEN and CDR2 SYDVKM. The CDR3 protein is CASSPPRSSRPEQYF. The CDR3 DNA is TGTGCCAGCAGTCCCCCTAGGTCGTCCCGCCCCGAGCAGTACTTC.

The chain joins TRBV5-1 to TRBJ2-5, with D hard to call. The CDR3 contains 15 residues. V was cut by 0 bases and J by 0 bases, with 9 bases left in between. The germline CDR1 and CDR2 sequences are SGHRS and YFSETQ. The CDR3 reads CASSLVGRDQETQYF. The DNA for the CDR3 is TGCGCCAGCAGCTTGGTCGGTCGGGACCAAGAGACCCAGTACTTC.

The CDR3: CASSQDWSVYEQYF. The CDR3 DNA reads as TGCGCCAGCAGCCAAGATTGGTCAGTCTACGAGCAGTACTTC. The chain recombines TRBV4-1 with TRBJ2-7, with unresolved D. Between the trimmed V and J ends, which lost 0 bases and 3 bases, there was a span of 9 bases. Germline V gene sequence: CDR1 MGHRA, CDR2 YSYEKL. The CDR3 covers 14 residues.

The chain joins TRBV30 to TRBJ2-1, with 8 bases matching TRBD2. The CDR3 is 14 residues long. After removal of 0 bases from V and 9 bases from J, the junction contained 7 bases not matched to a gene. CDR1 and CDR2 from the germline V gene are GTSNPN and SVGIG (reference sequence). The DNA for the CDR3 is TGTGCCTGGAGTGTACTAGCGGCCTTTGGTGAGCAGTTCTTC. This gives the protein CAWSVLAAFGEQFF.

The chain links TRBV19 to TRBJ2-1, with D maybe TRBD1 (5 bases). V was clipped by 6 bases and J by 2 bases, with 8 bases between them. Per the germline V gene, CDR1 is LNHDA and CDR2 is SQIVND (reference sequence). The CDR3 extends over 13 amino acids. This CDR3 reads CASRQGPYNEQFF. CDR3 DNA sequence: TGTGCCAGTAGGCAGGGCCCCTACAATGAGCAGTTCTTC.

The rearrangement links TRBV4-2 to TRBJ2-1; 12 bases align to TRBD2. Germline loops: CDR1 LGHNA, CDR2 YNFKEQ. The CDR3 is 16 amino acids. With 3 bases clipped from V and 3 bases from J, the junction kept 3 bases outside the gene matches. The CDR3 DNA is TGTGCCAGCAGCCAGCCTAGCGGGAGGGTCTACAATGAGCAGTTCTTC. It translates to CASSQPSGRVYNEQFF.

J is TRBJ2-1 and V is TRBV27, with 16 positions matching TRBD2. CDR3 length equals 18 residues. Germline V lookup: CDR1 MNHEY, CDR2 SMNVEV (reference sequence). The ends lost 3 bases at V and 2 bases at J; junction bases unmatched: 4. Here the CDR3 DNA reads TGTGCCAGCAGTTTGGGGACTAGCGGGAGGGGGCCCTACAATGAGCAGTTCTTC. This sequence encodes CASSLGTSGRGPYNEQFF.

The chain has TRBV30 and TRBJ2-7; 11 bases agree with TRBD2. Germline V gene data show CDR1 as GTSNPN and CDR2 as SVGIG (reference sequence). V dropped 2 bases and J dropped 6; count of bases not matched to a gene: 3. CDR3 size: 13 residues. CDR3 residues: CAWSFTSGSEQYF. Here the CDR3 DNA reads TGTGCCTGGAGTTTTACTAGCGGGAGCGAGCAGTACTTC.